This TCR beta chain was sequenced in a study of T cell changes during pregnancy in multiple sclerosis. Some clones are missing from TCRdb's copy, which holds only in-frame ones; the method was immunoSEQ multiplex PCR. The data contain about 84,000 clones, 94% of them singletons. Germline values: CDR1 SGDLS, CDR2 YYNGEE. The length of the CDR3 is 14 residues. The V and J ends lost 4 bases and 7 bases, in that order; junction bases with no gene match: 8. The gene calls are TRBV9 and TRBJ2-1, with 7 bases aligning to TRBD2. This receptor was obtained from a female donor with multiple sclerosis, enrolled in a pregnancy study. This specimen was peripheral blood, taken in the third trimester of pregnancy. The CDR3 loop reads CASSHGGGGNEQFF. In nucleotides, the CDR3 is TGTGCCAGCAGCCATGGGGGGGGAGGTAATGAGCAGTTCTTC. Together with reference TRBV9 and TRBJ2-1, the CDR3 gives the full variable domain: DSGVTQTPKHLITATGQRVTLRCSPRSGDLSVYWYQQSLDQGLQFLIQYYNGEERAKGNILERFSAQQFPDLHSELNLSSLELGDSALYFCASSHGGGGNEQFFGPGTRLTVL.